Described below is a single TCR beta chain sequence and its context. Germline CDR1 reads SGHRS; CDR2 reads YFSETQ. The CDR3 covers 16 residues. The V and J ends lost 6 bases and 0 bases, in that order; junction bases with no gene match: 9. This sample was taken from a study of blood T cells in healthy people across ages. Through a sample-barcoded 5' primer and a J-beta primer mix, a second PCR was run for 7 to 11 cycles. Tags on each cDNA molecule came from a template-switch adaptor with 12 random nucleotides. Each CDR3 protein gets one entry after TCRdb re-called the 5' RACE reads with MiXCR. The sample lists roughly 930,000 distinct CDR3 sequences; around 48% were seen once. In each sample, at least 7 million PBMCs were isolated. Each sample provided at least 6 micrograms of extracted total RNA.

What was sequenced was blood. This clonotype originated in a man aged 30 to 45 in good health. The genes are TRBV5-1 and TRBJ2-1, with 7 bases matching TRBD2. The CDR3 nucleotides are TGCGCCAGCACCCAACTAGCGCCGAGCTCCTACAATGAGCAGTTCTTC. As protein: CASTQLAPSSYNEQFF.